These T cell receptor beta chains were read from a single sample in a study of T cell repertoires in cytomegalovirus infection. TCRdb independently ran MiXCR on the reads; one entry per CDR3 protein. The data show 85,000 to 130,000 distinct CDR3 sequences, 23% seen once. Sample: CD8+ T cells from PBMCs. These TCRs come from a human donor in good health (CMV status not recorded). Some clones in this sample may be carry-over from other donors' samples. Both conserved end residues are part of each CDR3. A D gene is named only where the DNA matches it firmly. Part of the rows lack a size; the others show once, few, many or a class for expanded clones.

clone_size: few
d_call: NA
v_call: TRBV29-1
j_call: TRBJ1-5
cdr3_nt: TGCAGCGTTGTTGTGGGTGATCAGCCCCAGCATTTT
cdr3_aa: CSVVVGDQPQHF

clone_size: NA
d_call: TRBD1
v_call: TRBV11-3
j_call: TRBJ2-1
cdr3_nt: TGTGCCAGCAGCCCAGGGGGTGGTGAGCAGTTCTTC
cdr3_aa: CASSPGGGEQFF

clone_size: NA
d_call: NA
v_call: TRBV6-2/TRBV6-3
j_call: TRBJ2-4
cdr3_nt: TGTGCCAGCACCGGCCATTTAGCCAAAAACATTCAGTACTTC
cdr3_aa: CASTGHLAKNIQYF

clone_size: many
d_call: NA
v_call: TRBV6-2/TRBV6-3
j_call: TRBJ2-1
cdr3_nt: TGTGCCAGCAGTTTATGGACGAGCTCCTACAATGAGCAGTTCTTC
cdr3_aa: CASSLWTSSYNEQFF

clone_size: NA
d_call: NA
v_call: TRBV5-1
j_call: TRBJ2-1
cdr3_nt: TGCGCCAGCAAATCGCCCGATGAGCAGTTCTTC
cdr3_aa: CASKSPDEQFF

clone_size: NA
d_call: NA
v_call: TRBV27
j_call: TRBJ2-1
cdr3_nt: TGTGCCAGCAGGGTGCTGGGGTCCGATGAGCAGTTCTTC
cdr3_aa: CASRVLGSDEQFF

clone_size: NA
d_call: TRBD2
v_call: TRBV9
j_call: TRBJ2-3
cdr3_nt: TGTGCCAGCAGCGGATCTAGCGGGAATCGTGCAGATACGCAGTATTTT
cdr3_aa: CASSGSSGNRADTQYF

clone_size: NA
d_call: TRBD2
v_call: TRBV28
j_call: TRBJ2-5
cdr3_nt: TGTGCCAGCAGTTTCCGCGGGGGGGTCCAAGAGACCCAGTACTTC
cdr3_aa: CASSFRGGVQETQYF

clone_size: many
d_call: TRBD2
v_call: TRBV7-2
j_call: TRBJ2-2
cdr3_nt: TGTGCCAGCAGCTTCGGGGGGACCGGGGAGCTGTTTTTT
cdr3_aa: CASSFGGTGELFF

clone_size: NA
d_call: TRBD2
v_call: TRBV28
j_call: TRBJ2-5
cdr3_nt: TGTGCCAGCAGCGGACTAGCGGGACCAGCCTCCCAAGAGACCCAGTACTTC
cdr3_aa: CASSGLAGPASQETQYF

clone_size: once
d_call: NA
v_call: TRBV19
j_call: TRBJ1-2
cdr3_nt: TGTGCCATTGCAGGGGCGAATGACTATGGCTACACCTTC
cdr3_aa: CAIAGANDYGYTF

clone_size: many
d_call: NA
v_call: TRBV19
j_call: TRBJ2-7
cdr3_nt: TGTGCCAGTAGGAACCGGGCCGTTGGGACGGAGGAGCAGTACTTC
cdr3_aa: CASRNRAVGTEEQYF

clone_size: few
d_call: NA
v_call: TRBV7-9
j_call: TRBJ2-7
cdr3_nt: TGTGCCAGCAGCCCGATGGGGCAGTGGCAGTACTTC
cdr3_aa: CASSPMGQWQYF

clone_size: NA
d_call: TRBD2
v_call: TRBV6-5
j_call: TRBJ2-5
cdr3_nt: TGTGCCAGCAGTCGAATGGGACTAGCGGACGAATCCGGAGAGACCCAGTACTTC
cdr3_aa: CASSRMGLADESGETQYF

clone_size: many
d_call: NA
v_call: TRBV7-2
j_call: TRBJ2-3
cdr3_nt: TGTGCCAGCAGCTTAAGCTGGACAGACACAGATACGCAGTATTTT
cdr3_aa: CASSLSWTDTDTQYF

clone_size: few
d_call: TRBD1
v_call: TRBV2
j_call: TRBJ2-2
cdr3_nt: TGTGCCAGCAGTGACCGAACAGGGGGGCCGAACACCGGGGAGCTGTTTTTT
cdr3_aa: CASSDRTGGPNTGELFF

clone_size: many
d_call: TRBD2
v_call: TRBV7-9
j_call: TRBJ2-1
cdr3_nt: TGTGCCAGCAGCTCTCGACTAGCGGGAGGGAATGAGCAGTTCTTC
cdr3_aa: CASSSRLAGGNEQFF

clone_size: few
d_call: NA
v_call: TRBV12-5
j_call: TRBJ2-7
cdr3_nt: TGTGCTAGTGGTTTGGTACACCCGGAGTACTTC
cdr3_aa: CASGLVHPEYF

clone_size: NA
d_call: NA
v_call: TRBV19
j_call: TRBJ2-7
cdr3_nt: TGTGCCAGTACCTACAACCCCGGAGGGGGAGTCCCCTACGAGCAGTACTTC
cdr3_aa: CASTYNPGGGVPYEQYF

clone_size: NA
d_call: TRBD1
v_call: TRBV12-3/TRBV12-4
j_call: TRBJ2-5
cdr3_nt: TGTGCCAGCAGTTTTTCAGGCAGGGGGCCCGAGGTCCAGTACTTC
cdr3_aa: CASSFSGRGPEVQYF

clone_size: NA
d_call: NA
v_call: TRBV7-6
j_call: TRBJ2-1
cdr3_nt: TGTGCCAGCAGCTTAGAGAAGCTTAGAGACAATGAGCAGTTCTTC
cdr3_aa: CASSLEKLRDNEQFF

clone_size: many
d_call: NA
v_call: TRBV7-3
j_call: TRBJ2-1
cdr3_nt: TGTGCCAGCAGCTTAACGGGGGGGGCTAATGAGCAGTTCTTC
cdr3_aa: CASSLTGGANEQFF

clone_size: many
d_call: TRBD2
v_call: TRBV7-3
j_call: TRBJ2-1
cdr3_nt: TGTGCCAGCAGCTTATTGGCGGGGGGCAACAATGAGCAGTTCTTC
cdr3_aa: CASSLLAGGNNEQFF

clone_size: many
d_call: NA
v_call: TRBV12-3/TRBV12-4
j_call: TRBJ1-1
cdr3_nt: TGTGCCAGCAGTTTAATGACGGGGCGTACTGAAGCTTTCTTT
cdr3_aa: CASSLMTGRTEAFF

clone_size: many
d_call: TRBD1
v_call: TRBV6-2/TRBV6-3
j_call: TRBJ2-7
cdr3_nt: TGTGCCAGCAGTTACTCGGGGACAGGGCGATTCTACGAGCAGTACTTC
cdr3_aa: CASSYSGTGRFYEQYF

clone_size: few
d_call: NA
v_call: TRBV7-9
j_call: TRBJ2-2
cdr3_nt: TGTGCCAGCAGCTTCCCGGAGACCGCCTCCCGGGAGCTGTTTTTT
cdr3_aa: CASSFPETASRELFF

clone_size: many
d_call: NA
v_call: TRBV7-2
j_call: TRBJ1-5
cdr3_nt: TGTGCCAGCAGCGCGAAAGGGTCTAAGGAGCCCCAGCATTTT
cdr3_aa: CASSAKGSKEPQHF

clone_size: NA
d_call: NA
v_call: TRBV13
j_call: TRBJ2-7
cdr3_nt: TGTGCCAGCAGCTTAGGCCGGGCAAGCTCCTACGAGCAGTACTTC
cdr3_aa: CASSLGRASSYEQYF

clone_size: NA
d_call: TRBD1
v_call: TRBV7-4
j_call: TRBJ2-7
cdr3_nt: TGTGCCAGCAGCTTAGGGACAGGGTTCGACGAGCAGTACTTC
cdr3_aa: CASSLGTGFDEQYF

clone_size: NA
d_call: NA
v_call: TRBV28
j_call: TRBJ2-5
cdr3_nt: TGTGCCAGCAGTTTAAATAGAGGAGAACAAGAGACCCAGTACTTC
cdr3_aa: CASSLNRGEQETQYF

clone_size: NA
d_call: NA
v_call: TRBV7-2
j_call: TRBJ2-7
cdr3_nt: TGTGCCAGCAGCCCCGTTTCCGGGTACTACGAGCAGTACTTC
cdr3_aa: CASSPVSGYYEQYF

clone_size: NA
d_call: NA
v_call: TRBV30
j_call: TRBJ2-2
cdr3_nt: TGTGCCTGGAAAAACAGGATCTCAAACACCGGGGAGCTGTTTTTT
cdr3_aa: CAWKNRISNTGELFF

clone_size: many
d_call: NA
v_call: TRBV7-2
j_call: TRBJ2-3
cdr3_nt: TGTGCCAGCAGCTTTACAAACACAGATACGCAGTATTTT
cdr3_aa: CASSFTNTDTQYF

clone_size: NA
d_call: TRBD2
v_call: TRBV4-1
j_call: TRBJ2-7
cdr3_nt: TGCGCCAGCAGCCAGATGGGGGGACTAGCGGGGGTCGAGCAGTACTTC
cdr3_aa: CASSQMGGLAGVEQYF

clone_size: many
d_call: NA
v_call: TRBV7-9
j_call: TRBJ2-5
cdr3_nt: TGTGCCAGCAGCCCTGAGGAGGAGACCCAGTACTTC
cdr3_aa: CASSPEEETQYF

clone_size: many
d_call: NA
v_call: TRBV30
j_call: TRBJ2-2
cdr3_nt: TGTGCCTGGAGTGGGGTAGCCGGGGAGCTGTTTTTT
cdr3_aa: CAWSGVAGELFF

clone_size: NA
d_call: NA
v_call: TRBV6-8
j_call: TRBJ1-3
cdr3_nt: TGTGCCAGCAGAGCAGGGACACTCGGAAACTCTGGAAACACCATATATTTT
cdr3_aa: CASRAGTLGNSGNTIYF

clone_size: NA
d_call: NA
v_call: TRBV6-2/TRBV6-3
j_call: TRBJ1-2
cdr3_nt: TGTGCCAGCCGCGTCGAGAGAAATTATGGCTACACCTTC
cdr3_aa: CASRVERNYGYTF

clone_size: many
d_call: NA
v_call: TRBV5-6
j_call: TRBJ2-3
cdr3_nt: TGTGCCAGCAGTCTAGGTGGCCCAGATACGCAGTATTTT
cdr3_aa: CASSLGGPDTQYF

clone_size: NA
d_call: NA
v_call: TRBV10-1
j_call: TRBJ2-1
cdr3_nt: TGCGCCAGCAGTGAGTTGGAGGAGAGCTCCTACAATGAGCAGTTCTTC
cdr3_aa: CASSELEESSYNEQFF

clone_size: NA
d_call: NA
v_call: TRBV20-1
j_call: TRBJ2-1
cdr3_nt: TGCAGCCCCCCTCGGGGCAATGAGCAGTTCTTC
cdr3_aa: CSPPRGNEQFF

clone_size: NA
d_call: NA
v_call: TRBV4-2
j_call: TRBJ1-2
cdr3_nt: TGTGCCAGCAGCCAAGGCGCCGATTCCAGCGTATATGGCTACACCTTC
cdr3_aa: CASSQGADSSVYGYTF

clone_size: many
d_call: TRBD2
v_call: TRBV6-6
j_call: TRBJ2-5
cdr3_nt: TGTGCCGGTAGCGGGGGGGCGGGGGAGACCCAGTACTTC
cdr3_aa: CAGSGGAGETQYF

clone_size: NA
d_call: NA
v_call: TRBV27
j_call: TRBJ2-1
cdr3_nt: TGTGCCAGTTCCGGCCCCGGGGATGAGCAGTTCTTC
cdr3_aa: CASSGPGDEQFF

clone_size: few
d_call: TRBD2
v_call: TRBV11-3
j_call: TRBJ2-2
cdr3_nt: TGTGCCAGCAGCCTAGGACTAGCGGGGGTCTACACCGGGGAGCTGTTTTTT
cdr3_aa: CASSLGLAGVYTGELFF

clone_size: many
d_call: NA
v_call: TRBV7-6
j_call: TRBJ2-5
cdr3_nt: TGTGCCAGCAGCCCCGTGCAGGGTAGACAAGAGACCCAGTACTTC
cdr3_aa: CASSPVQGRQETQYF

clone_size: NA
d_call: NA
v_call: TRBV2
j_call: TRBJ1-5
cdr3_nt: TGTGCCAGCAGAGGACTGGATAATCAGCCCCAGCATTTT
cdr3_aa: CASRGLDNQPQHF

clone_size: few
d_call: NA
v_call: TRBV29-1
j_call: TRBJ1-5
cdr3_nt: TGCAGCGTTGTAGAGGGATTAGGGCCCCAGCATTTT
cdr3_aa: CSVVEGLGPQHF